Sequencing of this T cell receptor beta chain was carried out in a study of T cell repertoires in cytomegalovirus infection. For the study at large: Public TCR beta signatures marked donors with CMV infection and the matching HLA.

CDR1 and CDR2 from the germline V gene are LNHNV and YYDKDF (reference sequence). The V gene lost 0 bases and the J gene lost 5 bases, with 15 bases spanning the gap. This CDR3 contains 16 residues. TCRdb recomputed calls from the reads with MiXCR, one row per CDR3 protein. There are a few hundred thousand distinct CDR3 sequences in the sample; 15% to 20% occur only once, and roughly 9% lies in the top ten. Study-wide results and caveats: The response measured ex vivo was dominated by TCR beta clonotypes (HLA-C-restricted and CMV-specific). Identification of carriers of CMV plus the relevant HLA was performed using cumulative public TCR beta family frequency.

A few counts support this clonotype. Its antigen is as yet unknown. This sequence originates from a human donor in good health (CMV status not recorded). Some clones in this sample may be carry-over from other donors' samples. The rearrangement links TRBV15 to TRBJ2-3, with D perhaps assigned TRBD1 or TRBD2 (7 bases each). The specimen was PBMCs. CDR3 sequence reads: CATSRDQGGAGDTQYF. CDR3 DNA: TGTGCCACCAGCAGAGATCAGGGGGGGGCCGGAGATACGCAGTATTTT. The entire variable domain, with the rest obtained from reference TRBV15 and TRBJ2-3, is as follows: DAMVIQNPRYQVTQFGKPVTLSCSQTLNHNVMYWYQQKSSQAPKLLFHYYDKDFNNEADTPDNFQSRRPNTSFCFLDIRSPGLGDTAMYLCATSRDQGGAGDTQYFGPGTRLTVL.